This T cell receptor beta chain appears in the sequencing data of a study of CD8 T cells in Susac syndrome. With 4 bases removed from V and 5 bases from J, the gap between germline ends came to 14 bases. Germline V gene lookup returns CDR1 MDHEN and CDR2 SYDVKM. The length of the CDR3 is 14 residues. After extraction with the RNeasy kit, about 0.45 to 1 ug of the RNA was reverse transcribed using random hexamers. TCRdb reprocessed the immunoSEQ multiplex PCR reads via MiXCR and lists one record per CDR3 protein. The data hold tens of thousands of distinct CDR3 sequences, with around 94% observed a single time.

The chain carries TRBV28 and TRBJ1-1; D possibly corresponds to TRBD1 (5 bases). The receptor was isolated from a human donor with Susac syndrome. The material sequenced was CD4+ T cells from PBMCs. The CDR3 DNA reads TGTGCCAGCAGTTCCGGGTGGGACCGTACTGAAGCTTTCTTT. It translates to CASSSGWDRTEAFF.